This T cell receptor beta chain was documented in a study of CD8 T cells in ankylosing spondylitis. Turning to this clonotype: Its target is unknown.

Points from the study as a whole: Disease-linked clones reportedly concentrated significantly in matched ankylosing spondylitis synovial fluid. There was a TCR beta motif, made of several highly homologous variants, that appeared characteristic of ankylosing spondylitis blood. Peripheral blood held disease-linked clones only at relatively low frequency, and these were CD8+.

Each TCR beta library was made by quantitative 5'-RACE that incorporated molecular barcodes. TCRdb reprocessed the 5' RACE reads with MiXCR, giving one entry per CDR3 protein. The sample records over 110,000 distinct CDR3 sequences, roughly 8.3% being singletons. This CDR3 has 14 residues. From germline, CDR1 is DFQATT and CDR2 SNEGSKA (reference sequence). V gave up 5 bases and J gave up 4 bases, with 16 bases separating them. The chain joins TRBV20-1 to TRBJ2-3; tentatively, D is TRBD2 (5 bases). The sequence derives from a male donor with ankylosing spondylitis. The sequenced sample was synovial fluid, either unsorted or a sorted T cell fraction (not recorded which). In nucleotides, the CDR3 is TGCAGTGCTCCCGGGCGCGGGCGGGCAGATACGCAGTATTTT. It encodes CSAPGRGRADTQYF.